Sequencing of this T cell receptor beta chain was carried out in a study of cytomegalovirus exposure and HLA in healthy donors. The overall study: The 130 or so validation repertoires used the same platform as the 600 to 750 first-cohort repertoires (as reported by a later analysis).

The protocol was immunoSEQ multiplex PCR, while the TCRdb copy is restricted to in-frame clones and leaves out a portion. Found here are tens of thousands of clones, 96% of them singletons; the top ten hold over 0.7%. The CDR3 is 14 amino acids. CDR1 and CDR2 from the germline V gene are SGHNT and YENEEA. With 1 base removed from V and 4 bases from J, the gap between germline ends came to 10 bases. Notes on this clone: Its antigen is unknown.

The study, taken as a whole, reports: Cytomegalovirus status was reportedly diagnosed by the classifier with high specificity and sensitivity. Rare sequences made up most TCRs, while some public TCRs were found in many donors. The listing of 150 or so TCR beta chains classed them as cytomegalovirus-associated.

V usage is TRBV11-3 and J usage is TRBJ2-5; TRBD1 might be the D (6 bases). This TCR came from a man in his late teens or twenties in good health and CMV-seronegative. Input material: PBMCs. The CDR3 coding sequence is TGTGCCAGCAGCTTAGGGCAGGGGCCAGAGACCCAGTACTTC. It encodes CASSLGQGPETQYF.